This T cell receptor beta chain was sequenced during a study of multiple sclerosis patients with progressive multifocal leukoencephalopathy. Time point meaning: time of PML onset. The method was immunoSEQ multiplex PCR; TCRdb's version includes in-frame clones alone and lacks a portion of them. The table lists fewer than 40,000 clones, about 91% of them singletons. Source: PBMCs, taken from a patient treated with natalizumab. The sequence came from a woman aged 40 to 49 with progressive multifocal leukoencephalopathy.

This chain's CDR3 is CASSRGQGQETQYF. The CDR3 nucleotides are TGTGCCAGCAGCCGAGGACAGGGTCAGGAGACCCAGTACTTC. The rearrangement uses TRBV7-9 and TRBJ2-5, with 8 bases aligning to TRBD1. The CDR3 has 14 residues. In germline, CDR1 is SEHNR, CDR2 FQNEAQ (reference sequence). Germline trimming cut 5 bases from V and 5 bases from J; bases unmatched to any gene: 7.